This T cell receptor beta chain was captured by sequencing in a study of blood T cell repertoires in COVID-19. Study-wide background: The study drew acute and convalescent COVID-19 samples from the United States, Italy and Spain. From T cells, B-cell-depleted T cells, or PBMCs came the material, which was cDNA or gDNA.

Libraries were prepared by immunoSEQ multiplex PCR; TCRdb keeps only in-frame clonotypes and omits some of them. Of about 400,000 clones in the sample, 88% are singletons; the top ten hold approximately 2%. All enrollees were about 18 to 89 years old and from around 25 US areas. Sequenced input: PBMCs or T cells enriched from blood (not recorded which). This TCR was sampled from a woman between 40 and 50 years old with acute COVID-19.

CDR3 sequence reads: CASVGETKNTEAFF. Here the CDR3 DNA reads TGCGCCAGCGTGGGTGAGACAAAGAACACTGAAGCTTTCTTT. The chain couples TRBV5-1 to TRBJ1-1; D remains unclear. Germline V CDR1 and CDR2: SGHRS, YFSETQ. V lost 7 bases, J lost 1 base, and 14 bases lay in between. CDR3 length equals 14 residues.